These 27 T cell receptor beta chains were sequenced from one sample in a study of cytomegalovirus exposure and HLA in healthy donors. The PCR employed 60 Vbeta primers together with 13 Jbeta primers. The method was immunoSEQ multiplex PCR; TCRdb's version includes in-frame clones alone and lacks a portion of them. The sample lists about 140,000 clones, approximately 80% occurring once. Sequencing was done on a sample of PBMCs. The receptors stem from a man aged 50-59 years in good health and CMV-seronegative.

The V and J genes are TRBV5-1 and TRBJ1-5; D not resolved. This CDR3 is built from 15 residues. Trimming cost V 0 bases and J 1 base, with 8 bases left between them. The germline CDR1 and CDR2 sequences are SGHRS and YFSETQ. The CDR3 is CASSLGTPSNQPQHF. CDR3 nucleotides: TGCGCCAGCAGCTTGGGGACTCCCAGCAATCAGCCCCAGCATTTT.

This clone was seen only a few times. The chain combines TRBV6-1 with TRBJ2-3; a weak D match, TRBD1 (6 bases). V was shortened by 3 bases and J by 2 bases, with 9 bases between the two germline ends. From germline, CDR1 is MNHNS and CDR2 SASEGT. The CDR3 sequence is 14 residues long. The CDR3 protein is CASSDGQHTDTQYF. The CDR3, as DNA: TGTGCCAGCAGTGATGGACAGCACACAGATACGCAGTATTTT.

The chain couples TRBV6-6 to TRBJ2-1, with a tentative D call TRBD2 (5 bases). Between the trimmed V and J ends, which lost 5 bases and 0 bases, there was a span of 8 bases. This CDR3 is built from 14 residues. In germline, CDR1 is MNHNY, CDR2 SVGAGI (reference sequence). CDR3 DNA sequence: TGTGCCAGCAGTAGAGGGAGCTCCTACAATGAGCAGTTCTTC. Its protein product is CASSRGSSYNEQFF.

The chain employs TRBV30 and TRBJ2-2, with D unresolved. The germline CDR1 and CDR2 sequences are GTSNPN and SVGIG (reference sequence). Trimming removed 0 bases from V and 6 bases from J, with 8 bases in between. The CDR3 consists of 13 residues. The CDR3 DNA is TGTGCCTGGAGTGTACAGTTCCCCGGGGAGCTGTTTTTT. Translation: CAWSVQFPGELFF.

This clone was seen a few times. V gene TRBV2 combines with J gene TRBJ2-5, with D perhaps matching TRBD2 (6 bases). The germline CDR1 and CDR2 sequences are SNHLY and FYNNEI. The length of the CDR3 is 16 residues. Between the trimmed V and J ends, which lost 7 bases and 2 bases, there was a span of 20 bases. CDR3 in DNA: TGTGCCAGCACTGGGGCGGCGGGATTCGGGCAAGAGACCCAGTACTTC. Translated: CASTGAAGFGQETQYF.

The V gene is TRBV5-4, the J gene TRBJ2-7; 8 positions match TRBD1. Unmatched junction bases numbered 6, after V lost 4 bases and J lost 0 bases. The CDR3 covers 15 residues. The germline V gene encodes CDR1 SGHNT and CDR2 YYREEE (reference sequence). CDR3 sequence: CASSPGQVSSYEQYF. DNA of the CDR3: TGTGCCAGCAGCCCGGGACAGGTTAGCTCCTACGAGCAGTACTTC.

This clone was detected once. The chain combines TRBV29-1 with TRBJ2-6; D call uncertain. Between the trimmed V and J ends, which lost 6 bases and 2 bases, there was a span of 5 bases. The CDR3 consists of 12 residues. Germline values: CDR1 SQVTM, CDR2 ANQGSEA. Here the CDR3 reads CSVGAGANVLTF. The CDR3 nucleotides read TGCAGCGTCGGAGCTGGGGCCAACGTCCTGACTTTC.

The rearrangement joins TRBV4-2 to TRBJ2-3; TRBD2 aligns across 10 bases. V gave up 5 bases and J gave up 2 bases; unmatched junction bases: 10. The CDR3 sequence is 17 residues long. Germline-derived CDR1 and CDR2 are LGHNA and YNFKEQ. This chain's CDR3 is CASSTRGSGGATDTQYF. CDR3 DNA sequence: TGTGCCAGCAGCACAAGAGGAAGCGGGGGGGCCACAGATACGCAGTATTTT.

The chain links TRBV6-5 to TRBJ1-1; 11 bases map to TRBD1. CDR1 MNHEY and CDR2 SVGAGI come from the germline V gene. V shed 7 bases and J 9 bases; nucleotides not matched to a gene: 10. The CDR3 is 14 residues long. The CDR3 here is CASNLSGTGGKAFF. DNA of the CDR3: TGTGCCAGCAATTTATCCGGGACAGGGGGAAAAGCTTTCTTT.

The chain recombines TRBV27 with TRBJ2-7; the D is unclear. The germline CDR1 and CDR2 sequences are MNHEY and SMNVEV (reference sequence). With 6 bases removed from V and 4 bases from J, the gap between germline ends came to 13 bases. The length of the CDR3 is 13 residues. The CDR3 loop reads CASSPRQRYEQYF. For the CDR3, the DNA is TGTGCCAGCAGCCCAAGACAAAGATACGAGCAGTACTTC.

V usage is TRBV7-9 and J usage is TRBJ2-3; D possibly corresponds to TRBD1 (5 bases). This CDR3 spans 13 amino acids. The V gene's germline CDR1 is SEHNR and CDR2 FQNEAQ (reference sequence). Trimming pared 3 bases from V and 2 bases from J, leaving 6 bases between. The CDR3: CASSLGPTDTQYF. The CDR3 bases are TGTGCCAGCAGCTTGGGGCCCACAGATACGCAGTATTTT.

The gene calls are TRBV29-1 and TRBJ2-1; 10 bases match TRBD2. V lost 7 bases, J lost 2 bases, and 17 bases stayed unmatched. This CDR3 contains 18 residues. CDR1 is SQVTM, CDR2 ANQGSEA, per germline. Written as DNA, the CDR3 is TGCAGCGCCCCTCAACTAGCGGGGATTGAGCCCCCCTACAATGAGCAGTTCTTC. Its protein is CSAPQLAGIEPPYNEQFF.

The chain links TRBV27 to TRBJ1-3; 11 bases align to TRBD1. Germline CDR1 MNHEY, CDR2 SMNVEV (reference sequence). The CDR3 loop spans 19 amino acids. Unmatched junction bases numbered 10, after V lost 1 base and J lost 2 bases. CDR3 coding DNA: TGTGCCAGCAGTTTATTCGGGGACAGGGGGAAAGGTACTGGAAACACCATATATTTT. As protein: CASSLFGDRGKGTGNTIYF.

The V and J genes are TRBV2 and TRBJ1-6; TRBD1 aligns across 7 bases. V was clipped by 5 bases and J by 7 bases; unmatched bases: 8. Per germline, CDR1 SNHLY and CDR2 FYNNEI. The CDR3 has 15 residues. For the CDR3, the DNA is TGTGCCAGCAGTACCGCCCGGGACAGAAATTCACCCCTCCACTTT. Translating gives CASSTARDRNSPLHF.

The rearrangement uses TRBV5-1 and TRBJ2-3; TRBD2 might be the D (7 bases). The CDR3 contains 17 residues. Germline-derived CDR1 and CDR2 are SGHRS and YFSETQ. Trimming pared 0 bases from V and 2 bases from J, leaving 16 bases between. The CDR3 DNA reads TGCGCCAGCAGCTTGGGTGGAGCGGGGACACTCACAGATACGCAGTATTTT. The encoded protein is CASSLGGAGTLTDTQYF. Looking up the rest from reference TRBV5-1 and TRBJ2-3 gives the full variable domain: KAGVTQTPRYLIKTRGQQVTLSCSPISGHRSVSWYQQTPGQGLQFLFEYFSETQRNKGNFPGRFSGRQFSNSRSEMNVSTLELGDSALYLCASSLGGAGTLTDTQYFGPGTRLTVL.

The chain has TRBV27 and TRBJ1-5, with 8 bases lining up with TRBD1. V dropped 3 bases and J dropped 6; count of bases not matched to a gene: 1. The CDR3 runs to 13 residues. Per the germline V gene, CDR1 is MNHEY and CDR2 is SMNVEV (reference sequence). CDR3 DNA: TGTGCCAGCAGTTTCCAGGGGGCTCAGCCCCAGCATTTT. Amino acid sequence: CASSFQGAQPQHF.

The J gene is TRBJ2-5, the V gene TRBV28; 9 bases fit TRBD1. This CDR3 region has 17 residues. Per the germline V gene, CDR1 is MDHEN and CDR2 is SYDVKM. J gave up 4 bases and V 7 bases, and 16 bases lay outside the gene matches. DNA for the CDR3: TGTGCCAGCACCCTCTCGGCGGGACAGGGTATCCGAGAGACCCAGTACTTC. This sequence encodes CASTLSAGQGIRETQYF.

This chain uses TRBV7-3 with TRBJ1-2; 9 bases line up with TRBD1. Germline CDR1 reads SGHTA; CDR2 reads FQGTGA. The V gene end was trimmed by 4 bases and the J gene end by 8 bases; junction bases not matched to a gene: 17. This CDR3 region has 17 residues. The CDR3 reads CASSSIAGGDRVEGYTF. CDR3 bases: TGTGCCAGCAGCTCTATCGCAGGGGGGGACAGGGTCGAGGGCTACACCTTC.

The chain couples TRBV30 to TRBJ1-5, with a weak D call TRBD1 (5 bases). The germline V gene has CDR1 GTSNPN and CDR2 SVGIG (reference sequence). Trimming pared 1 base from V and 6 bases from J, leaving 13 bases between. CDR3 length: 14 residues. The CDR3 loop is CAWSGGLRGQPQHF. The CDR3 DNA sequence: TGTGCCTGGAGTGGGGGCCTTAGGGGTCAGCCCCAGCATTTT.

The chain is built from TRBV5-1 and TRBJ2-3, with TRBD2 matching over 12 bases. Germline values: CDR1 SGHRS, CDR2 YFSETQ. CDR3 length: 14 residues. V was clipped by 5 bases and J by 4 bases; unmatched bases: 2. In DNA form, the CDR3 reads TGCGCCAGCAGGACTAGCGGGAGTTCAGATACGCAGTATTTT. Translated: CASRTSGSSDTQYF.

The V and J genes are TRBV2 and TRBJ2-3; 10 bases fit TRBD2. Germline loops: CDR1 SNHLY, CDR2 FYNNEI. This CDR3 region has 17 residues. J gave up 0 bases and V 3 bases, and 6 bases lay outside the gene matches. CDR3 protein: CASSDLRTSGSTDTQYF. As DNA, the CDR3 is TGTGCCAGCAGTGACCTGAGGACTAGCGGTAGCACAGATACGCAGTATTTT.

This clone appeared once. The chain joins TRBV29-1 to TRBJ2-7, with D maybe TRBD1 (7 bases). The CDR3 contains 12 residues. V was trimmed by 7 bases and J by 6 bases, leaving 16 bases between them. Germline values: CDR1 SQVTM, CDR2 ANQGSEA. The CDR3 region has the DNA TGCAGCGCTTACAGGGGTAGCGGCGAGCAGTACTTC. Its protein product is CSAYRGSGEQYF.

The genes are TRBV6-5 and TRBJ2-5; TRBD1 agrees at 10 bases. CDR1 is MNHEY, CDR2 SVGAGI, per germline. This CDR3 comprises 15 residues. The ends lost 6 bases at V and 7 bases at J; junction bases unmatched: 11. The CDR3 nucleotides read TGTGCCAGCAGCCCTCCCGGGACAGGGGAAGGGACCCAGTACTTC. Translation: CASSPPGTGEGTQYF.

CDR3 loop: CASGFRLSSYNEQFF. CDR3 sequence (DNA): TGTGCTAGTGGTTTTCGCCTGAGCTCCTACAATGAGCAGTTCTTC. The chain links TRBV12-5 to TRBJ2-1; D is undetermined. Germline V CDR1 and CDR2: LGHNT, FRNRAP. The CDR3 is made up of 15 amino acids. V gave up 3 bases and J gave up 0 bases, with 9 bases separating them.

This clone has only one observation. The chain employs TRBV9 and TRBJ2-1, with D unclear. This CDR3 comprises 12 residues. Germline V CDR1 and CDR2: SGDLS, YYNGEE. V lost 0 bases to trimming and J lost 7 bases, with 5 bases between them. The chain's CDR3 is CASSVAMNEQFF. DNA for the CDR3: TGTGCCAGCAGCGTAGCTATGAATGAGCAGTTCTTC.

This clone was seen just once. The rearrangement uses TRBV6-4 and TRBJ2-2, with a tentative D call TRBD1 (6 bases). This CDR3 comprises 15 residues. V was clipped by 3 bases and J by 6 bases, with 14 bases between them. In germline, CDR1 is MRHNA, CDR2 SNTAGT. CDR3 bases: TGTGCCAGCAGTGAAAGGGGGAGAGGATCCGGGGAGCTGTTTTTT. Translating it yields CASSERGRGSGELFF.

This clone was recorded once. The V call is TRBV7-9, the J call TRBJ2-2; TRBD2 matches 7 bases. Looked up from germline, CDR1 is SEHNR and CDR2 is FQNEAQ (reference sequence). V lost 5 bases, J lost 6 bases, and 9 bases stayed unmatched. The CDR3 has 15 amino acids. The CDR3 loop is CASSKYVSGSGELFF. CDR3 in DNA: TGTGCCAGCAGCAAATATGTTAGCGGGTCCGGGGAGCTGTTTTTT. Together with reference TRBV7-9 and TRBJ2-2, the CDR3 gives the full variable domain: DTGVSQNPRHKITKRGQNVTFRCDPISEHNRLYWYRQTLGQGPEFLTYFQNEAQLEKSRLLSDRFSAERPKGSFSTLEIQRTEQGDSAMYLCASSKYVSGSGELFFGEGSRLTVL.